These 3 T cell receptor beta chains share one sample of origin, sequenced in a study of cytomegalovirus exposure and HLA in healthy donors. This PCR relied on a set of 60 Vbeta primers and 13 Jbeta primers. Sequencing used immunoSEQ multiplex PCR; TCRdb keeps in-frame clones, though not all of them. The data contain about 130,000 clones, about 81% of them singletons. Sample: PBMCs. All receptors come from a woman aged 40 to 50 in good health and CMV-seropositive.

Comment on this clone: One junction end disagrees with the germline gene, perhaps due to a read error. This chain connects TRBV4-1 to TRBJ2-3; 9 bases line up with TRBD2. The CDR3 loop spans 17 amino acids. The germline V gene has CDR1 MGHRA and CDR2 YSYEKL. CDR3 nucleotides: TGCGCCAGCAACCAAGGGCTAGCGGGGTTAGGGACAGATACGCAGTATTTT. It codes for CASNQGLAGLGTDTQYF.

V gene TRBV7-2 combines with J gene TRBJ1-4; no clear D. Germline CDR1 is SGHTA and CDR2 is FQGNSA. The CDR3 length is 15 residues. Trimming cost V 5 bases and J 6 bases, with 16 bases left between them. CDR3 sequence reads: CASSPRRNWHEKLFF. Written as DNA, the CDR3 is TGTGCCAGCAGCCCTAGACGGAATTGGCATGAAAAACTGTTTTTT.

For the CDR3, the DNA is TGCAGCGTTGAAGATCATGACAGGATGAACACTGAAGCTTTCTTT. It yields the protein CSVEDHDRMNTEAFF. The rearrangement uses TRBV29-1 and TRBJ1-1; perhaps TRBD1 as D (6 bases). V shed 0 bases and J shed 0 bases, with 11 bases lying between them. The CDR3 totals 15 residues. Per the germline V gene, CDR1 is SQVTM and CDR2 is ANQGSEA.